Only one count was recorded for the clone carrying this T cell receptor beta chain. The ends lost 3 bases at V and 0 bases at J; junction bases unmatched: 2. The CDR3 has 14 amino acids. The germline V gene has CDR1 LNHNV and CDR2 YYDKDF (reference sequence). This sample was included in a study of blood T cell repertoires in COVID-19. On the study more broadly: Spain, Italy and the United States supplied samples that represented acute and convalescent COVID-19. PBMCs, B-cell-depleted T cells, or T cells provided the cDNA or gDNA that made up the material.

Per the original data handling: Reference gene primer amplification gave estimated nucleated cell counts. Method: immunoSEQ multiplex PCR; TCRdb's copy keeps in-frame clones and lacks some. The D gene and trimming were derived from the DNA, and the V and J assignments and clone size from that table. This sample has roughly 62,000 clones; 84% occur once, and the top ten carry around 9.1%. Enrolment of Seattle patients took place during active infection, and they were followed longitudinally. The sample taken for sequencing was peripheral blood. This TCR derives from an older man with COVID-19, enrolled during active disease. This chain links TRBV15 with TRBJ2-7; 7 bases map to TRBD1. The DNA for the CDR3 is TGTGCCACCAGCAGCGACAGGGTCTCCTACGAGCAGTACTTC. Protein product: CATSSDRVSYEQYF.